This T cell receptor (beta chain) was sequenced for a study of T cell responses to AZD1222 COVID-19 vaccine. V gave up 6 bases and J gave up 4 bases, with 10 bases separating them. The CDR3 consists of 13 residues. Germline values: CDR1 ENHRY, CDR2 SYGVKD. Only in-frame clones appear in the TCRdb table, and some are missing; sequencing was by immunoSEQ multiplex PCR. Of about 93,000 clones listed, just over 85% are singletons. In this sample, this clone turned up a few times. This chain connects TRBV10-3 to TRBJ1-5; TRBD1 might be the D (5 bases). Material: peripheral blood, obtained on day 0 of AZD1222 vaccination. This TCR derives from an adult in good health. As DNA, the CDR3 is TGTGCCATCAGGTGGGGGGAAAATCAGCCCCAGCATTTT. This translates into CAIRWGENQPQHF.